Listed below are T cell receptor beta chains from one sample, sequenced in a study of blood T cell repertoires in COVID-19. Measured with immunoSEQ multiplex PCR; TCRdb has only the in-frame clones, and not every one. The table records about 90,000 clones, over 70% of them present only once. The sequencing sample was made of peripheral blood. These receptors were taken from an elderly man with active or convalescent COVID-19. The CDR3 runs from the conserved cysteine through the conserved F or W. The order of the fields is clone size, D gene, V gene, J gene, CDR3 protein, CDR3 DNA. D genes are given only for firm matches. Expanded clones get a size class; other rows say once, few or many, or leave the size out.

size: -
D: -
V: TRBV7-2
J: TRBJ1-1
CDR3: CASSLGRVTEAFF
DNA: TGTGCCAGCAGCTTAGGACGGGTTACTGAAGCTTTCTTT

size: -
D: -
V: TRBV6-5
J: TRBJ1-5
CDR3: CASQRADYQPQHF
DNA: TGTGCCAGCCAACGTGCAGACTATCAGCCCCAGCATTTT

size: -
D: -
V: TRBV7-6
J: TRBJ2-2
CDR3: CASSLGRRNTGELFF
DNA: TGTGCCAGCAGCTTAGGGCGGCGGAACACCGGGGAGCTGTTTTTT

size: -
D: -
V: TRBV30
J: TRBJ1-2
CDR3: CAWEQGGTGYTF
DNA: TGTGCCTGGGAACAGGGAGGGACTGGCTACACCTTC

size: -
D: -
V: TRBV6-2/TRBV6-3
J: TRBJ1-6
CDR3: CASSTNGHMSPLHF
DNA: TGTGCCAGCAGTACTAATGGACACATGTCACCCCTCCACTTT

size: -
D: TRBD1
V: TRBV6-5
J: TRBJ2-7
CDR3: CASSSGTGGGEQYF
DNA: TGTGCCAGCAGCAGTGGGACAGGGGGCGGCGAGCAGTACTTC

size: -
D: TRBD1
V: TRBV4-1
J: TRBJ2-7
CDR3: CASSRRQGGTLYEQYF
DNA: TGCGCCAGCAGCAGGCGACAGGGGGGAACCCTCTACGAGCAGTACTTC

size: -
D: TRBD1
V: TRBV11-3
J: TRBJ2-5
CDR3: CASSLGTEETQYF
DNA: TGTGCCAGCAGCCTCGGGACAGAAGAGACCCAGTACTTC

size: -
D: -
V: TRBV7-9
J: TRBJ2-5
CDR3: CASSLGQGLQETQYF
DNA: TGTGCCAGCAGCTTAGGCCAGGGCCTTCAAGAGACCCAGTACTTC

size: -
D: TRBD1
V: TRBV30
J: TRBJ1-6
CDR3: CAWTGGQHMSPLHF
DNA: TGTGCCTGGACAGGGGGACAGCATATGTCACCCCTCCACTTT

size: -
D: -
V: TRBV28
J: TRBJ2-7
CDR3: CASSLRSQGQYEQYF
DNA: TGTGCCAGCAGTTTAAGGTCCCAGGGCCAATACGAGCAGTACTTC

size: -
D: -
V: TRBV30
J: TRBJ1-3
CDR3: CAWSVLGQSGNTIYF
DNA: TGTGCCTGGAGTGTACTAGGACAGTCTGGAAACACCATATATTTT

size: -
D: TRBD2
V: TRBV30
J: TRBJ2-3
CDR3: CAGRLAGTDTQYF
DNA: TGTGCCGGGCGACTAGCGGGGACAGATACGCAGTATTTT

size: -
D: TRBD2
V: TRBV7-3
J: TRBJ2-3
CDR3: CASSLTGTNTDTQYF
DNA: TGTGCCAGCAGCTTAACCGGGACTAACACAGATACGCAGTATTTT

size: -
D: TRBD1
V: TRBV5-1
J: TRBJ1-1
CDR3: CASSVGQGKTEAFF
DNA: TGCGCCAGCAGCGTGGGACAGGGAAAAACTGAAGCTTTCTTT

size: once
D: TRBD1
V: TRBV6-1
J: TRBJ1-6
CDR3: CASSGAGTVRSSPLHF
DNA: TGTGCCAGCAGTGGGGCCGGGACAGTTAGAAGTTCACCCCTCCACTTT

size: -
D: -
V: TRBV2
J: TRBJ1-4
CDR3: CASSESGVFNEKLFF
DNA: TGTGCCAGCAGTGAAAGCGGGGTCTTTAATGAAAAACTGTTTTTT

size: -
D: -
V: TRBV25-1
J: TRBJ2-7
CDR3: CASEETGRIKEQYF
DNA: TGTGCCAGCGAAGAAACCGGGAGAATTAAGGAGCAGTACTTC

size: -
D: TRBD1
V: TRBV7-7
J: TRBJ2-5
CDR3: CASSQGDRPGTQYF
DNA: TGTGCCAGCAGCCAGGGGGACCGACCAGGGACCCAGTACTTC

size: few
D: TRBD1
V: TRBV5-6
J: TRBJ2-1
CDR3: CASSRDRVSYNEQFF
DNA: TGTGCCAGCAGCCGGGACAGGGTATCCTACAATGAGCAGTTCTTC

size: -
D: TRBD1
V: TRBV3-1/TRBV3-2
J: TRBJ1-2
CDR3: CASKKDPGNRGGYTF
DNA: TGTGCCAGCAAAAAAGACCCAGGGAACAGGGGAGGCTACACCTTC

size: -
D: -
V: TRBV11-2
J: TRBJ2-3
CDR3: CASSLTNTQYF
DNA: TGTGCCAGCAGCTTGACAAATACGCAGTATTTT

size: -
D: -
V: TRBV5-1
J: TRBJ2-1
CDR3: CASSLEGQSYNEQFF
DNA: TGCGCCAGCAGCTTAGAAGGACAGTCCTACAATGAGCAGTTCTTC

size: -
D: TRBD2
V: TRBV18
J: TRBJ2-1
CDR3: CASSPGGGSYNEQFF
DNA: TGTGCCAGCTCACCCGGCGGGGGATCCTACAATGAGCAGTTCTTC

size: -
D: TRBD1
V: TRBV10-1
J: TRBJ2-2
CDR3: CASSELQGSGELFF
DNA: TGCGCCAGCAGTGAGTTACAGGGGTCCGGGGAGCTGTTTTTT

size: -
D: -
V: TRBV6-5
J: TRBJ1-1
CDR3: CASSYLAGGSEAFF
DNA: TGTGCCAGCAGTTACCTCGCGGGGGGGAGTGAAGCTTTCTTT

size: -
D: -
V: TRBV4-1
J: TRBJ1-5
CDR3: CASSQDRSRGDQPQHF
DNA: TGCGCCAGCAGCCAAGATCGGTCAAGAGGAGATCAGCCCCAGCATTTT

size: few
D: -
V: TRBV5-8
J: TRBJ2-7
CDR3: CASSLVATYEQYF
DNA: TGTGCCAGCAGCTTGGTAGCCACCTACGAGCAGTACTTC

size: -
D: -
V: TRBV5-4
J: TRBJ2-7
CDR3: CASSRPGSGTYEQYF
DNA: TGTGCCAGCAGCCGACCGGGGTCCGGGACCTACGAGCAGTACTTC

size: -
D: -
V: TRBV6-1
J: TRBJ1-6
CDR3: CACSEPPSRSWNSPLHF
DNA: TGTGCCTGCAGTGAACCCCCGAGCCGGTCGTGGAATTCACCCCTCCACTTT

size: -
D: TRBD1
V: TRBV9
J: TRBJ2-7
CDR3: CASSSRDRAYEQYF
DNA: TGTGCCAGCAGCAGCCGGGACAGGGCCTACGAGCAGTACTTC

size: -
D: TRBD2
V: TRBV6-2/TRBV6-3
J: TRBJ2-3
CDR3: CASSSGGRTDTQYF
DNA: TGTGCCAGCAGTAGCGGGGGCCGCACAGATACGCAGTATTTT

size: -
D: TRBD2
V: TRBV28
J: TRBJ2-5
CDR3: CAGGGTLQETQYF
DNA: TGTGCCGGGGGGGGGACTTTACAAGAGACCCAGTACTTC

size: -
D: -
V: TRBV28
J: TRBJ1-2
CDR3: CASRDFNYGYTF
DNA: TGTGCCAGCCGGGACTTTAACTATGGCTACACCTTC

size: -
D: -
V: TRBV6-5
J: TRBJ2-5
CDR3: CASSYEPLGQEETQYF
DNA: TGTGCCAGCAGTTATGAGCCGTTGGGTCAGGAAGAGACCCAGTACTTC

size: -
D: TRBD1
V: TRBV28
J: TRBJ2-4
CDR3: CASSDRVAKNIQYF
DNA: TGTGCCAGCAGCGACAGGGTAGCCAAAAACATTCAGTACTTC

size: -
D: TRBD1
V: TRBV10-3
J: TRBJ1-3
CDR3: CAISPPSRDREGNTIYF
DNA: TGTGCCATCAGCCCCCCCTCCCGGGACAGGGAGGGGAACACCATATATTTT

size: -
D: -
V: TRBV19
J: TRBJ2-7
CDR3: CASSPVGGEQYF
DNA: TGTGCCAGTAGTCCCGTGGGAGGCGAGCAGTACTTC

size: -
D: TRBD1
V: TRBV5-5
J: TRBJ1-1
CDR3: CASSLEDRRNTEAFF
DNA: TGTGCCAGCAGCCTGGAGGACAGGAGGAACACTGAAGCTTTCTTT

size: -
D: -
V: TRBV4-2
J: TRBJ2-3
CDR3: CASSPPSGGLYTDTQYF
DNA: TGTGCCAGCAGCCCCCCCAGCGGAGGACTCTACACAGATACGCAGTATTTT